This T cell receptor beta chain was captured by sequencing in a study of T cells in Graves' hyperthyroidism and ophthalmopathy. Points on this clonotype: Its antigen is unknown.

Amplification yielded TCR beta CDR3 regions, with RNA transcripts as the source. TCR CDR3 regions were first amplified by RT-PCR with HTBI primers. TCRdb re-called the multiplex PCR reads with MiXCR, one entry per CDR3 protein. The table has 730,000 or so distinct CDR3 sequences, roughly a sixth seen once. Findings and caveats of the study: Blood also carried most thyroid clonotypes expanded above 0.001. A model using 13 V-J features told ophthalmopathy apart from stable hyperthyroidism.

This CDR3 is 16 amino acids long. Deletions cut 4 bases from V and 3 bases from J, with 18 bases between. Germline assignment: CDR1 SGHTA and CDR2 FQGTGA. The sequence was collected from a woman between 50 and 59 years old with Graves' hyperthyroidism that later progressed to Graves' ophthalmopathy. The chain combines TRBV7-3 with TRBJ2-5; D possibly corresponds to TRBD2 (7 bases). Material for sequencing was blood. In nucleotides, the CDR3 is TGTGCCAGCAGCTCCATGGGGGGCGGGGGCAAAGAGACCCAGTACTTC. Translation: CASSSMGGGGKETQYF.